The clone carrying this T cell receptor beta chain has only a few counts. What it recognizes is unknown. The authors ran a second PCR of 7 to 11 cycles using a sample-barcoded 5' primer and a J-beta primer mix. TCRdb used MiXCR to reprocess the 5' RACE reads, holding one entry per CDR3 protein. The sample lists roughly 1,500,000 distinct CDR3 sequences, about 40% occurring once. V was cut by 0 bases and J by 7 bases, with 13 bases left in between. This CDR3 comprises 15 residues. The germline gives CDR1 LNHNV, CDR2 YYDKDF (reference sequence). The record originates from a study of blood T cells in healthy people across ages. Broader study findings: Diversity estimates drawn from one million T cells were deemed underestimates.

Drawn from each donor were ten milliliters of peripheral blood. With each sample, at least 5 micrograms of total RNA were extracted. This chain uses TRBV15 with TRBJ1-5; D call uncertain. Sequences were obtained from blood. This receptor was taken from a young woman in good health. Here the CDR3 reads CATSRDLGNGQPQHF. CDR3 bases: TGTGCCACCAGCAGAGATCTGGGCAATGGGCAGCCCCAGCATTTT.